The next 30 T cell receptor beta chains were all read from a single sample in a study of shared clonotypes between healthy human individuals. The method was immunoSEQ multiplex PCR; TCRdb's version includes in-frame clones alone and lacks a portion of them. This sample carries approximately 2,300,000 clones, under 95% of them seen once, and the ten largest clones take 0.3% to 0.4%. Sequencing used naive CD4+ T cells from PBMCs. Subset defined: CD45RA+ positively selected. The receptor set was obtained from a young man in good health. Some clones in this sample may be carry-over from other donors' samples.

In this sample, this clone turned up once. The rearrangement uses TRBV28 and TRBJ1-6; 7 nucleotides align to TRBD1. This CDR3 contains 14 residues. CDR1 MDHEN and CDR2 SYDVKM come from the germline V gene. With 3 bases clipped from V and 10 bases from J, the junction kept 6 bases outside the gene matches. This CDR3 reads CASSLTGRGSPLHF. CDR3 nucleotides: TGTGCCAGCAGTTTGACAGGGAGAGGATCACCCCTCCACTTT.

Of note for this clone: The same CDR3 can be traced to other DNA sequences in this sample. This chain joins TRBV5-1 and TRBJ1-1; D unresolved. Trimming removed 0 bases from V and 3 bases from J, with 9 bases in between. The CDR3 loop spans 14 amino acids. Germline values: CDR1 SGHRS, CDR2 YFSETQ. The CDR3 DNA reads TGCGCCAGCAGCTTGGCCATTGGGGACACTGAAGCTTTCTTT. Its translation is CASSLAIGDTEAFF.

This chain uses TRBV5-1 with TRBJ2-3; D gene unclear. V was pared by 1 base and J by 3 bases, with 9 bases between. Looked up from germline, CDR1 is SGHRS and CDR2 is YFSETQ. The CDR3 runs 14 residues. The CDR3 DNA reads as TGCGCCAGCAGCTTGTTGGCTAGGACAGATACGCAGTATTTT. As protein: CASSLLARTDTQYF. The variable domain in full, completed from reference TRBV5-1 and TRBJ2-3, reads KAGVTQTPRYLIKTRGQQVTLSCSPISGHRSVSWYQQTPGQGLQFLFEYFSETQRNKGNFPGRFSGRQFSNSRSEMNVSTLELGDSALYLCASSLLARTDTQYFGPGTRLTVL.

This clone appeared a single time. The chain carries TRBV18 and TRBJ2-7, with a possible D match to TRBD2 (6 bases). Looked up from germline, CDR1 is KGHSH and CDR2 is LQKENI. This CDR3 comprises 13 residues. V lost 4 bases and J 3 bases, leaving 10 bases between the germline ends. CDR3 in amino acids: CASSLGLDYEQYF. Written as DNA, the CDR3 is TGTGCCAGCTCACTGGGACTTGACTACGAGCAGTACTTC.

J is TRBJ2-7 and V is TRBV5-1; TRBD2 might be the D (6 bases). Per the germline V gene, CDR1 is SGHRS and CDR2 is YFSETQ. The CDR3 is 14 residues long. The germline V and J ends were trimmed by 3 bases and 2 bases, with 12 bases remaining between them. Written as DNA, the CDR3 is TGCGCCAGCAGCTCGGGGACTTTAACCTACGAGCAGTACTTC. Its translation: CASSSGTLTYEQYF. Based on the CDR3 plus reference TRBV5-1 and TRBJ2-7, the full variable domain is KAGVTQTPRYLIKTRGQQVTLSCSPISGHRSVSWYQQTPGQGLQFLFEYFSETQRNKGNFPGRFSGRQFSNSRSEMNVSTLELGDSALYLCASSSGTLTYEQYFGPGTRLTVT.

The rearrangement joins TRBV2 to TRBJ1-2; TRBD1 matches at 11 bases. Germline V gene lookup returns CDR1 SNHLY and CDR2 FYNNEI. After removal of 7 bases from V and 7 bases from J, the junction contained 11 bases not matched to a gene. This CDR3 comprises 15 residues. The CDR3 DNA reads TGTGCCAGCAAAACCATAACCGGGACAGGGGGTGGCTACACCTTC. Translated, it gives CASKTITGTGGGYTF.

The chain uses TRBV18 and TRBJ1-5, with TRBD1 as a possible D gene (5 bases). The CDR3 has 15 residues. Germline V gives CDR1 KGHSH, CDR2 LQKENI. Trimming took 6 bases from V and 3 from J, leaving 15 bases between them. Written as DNA, the CDR3 is TGTGCCAGCTCGCCCTCCCCGGGGGACAATCAGCCCCAGCATTTT. The encoded protein is CASSPSPGDNQPQHF. Variable domain in full (rest from reference TRBV18 and TRBJ1-5): NAGVMQNPRHLVRRRGQEARLRCSPMKGHSHVYWYRQLPEEGLKFMVYLQKENIIDESGMPKERFSAEFPKEGPSILRIQQVVRGDSAAYFCASSPSPGDNQPQHFGDGTRLSIL.

The chain combines TRBV7-8 with TRBJ1-1, with unresolved D. Trimming left V 2 bases short and J 0 bases short, with 16 bases between. CDR1 and CDR2 (germline): SGHVS, FQNEAQ. This CDR3 has 17 amino acids. The CDR3 reads CASSLMKAGRMNTEAFF. CDR3 sequence (DNA): TGTGCCAGCAGCTTAATGAAGGCCGGTAGGATGAACACTGAAGCTTTCTTT.

J is TRBJ1-2 and V is TRBV16; D unclear. In germline, CDR1 is KGHSY, CDR2 FQNENV. The ends were cut back, 0 bases at V and 2 bases at J, with 7 bases in the middle. This CDR3 has 14 amino acids. The CDR3 region is CASSQSGRNYGYTF. DNA for the CDR3: TGTGCCAGCAGCCAATCGGGCAGAAACTATGGCTACACCTTC.

To note about this clone: The junction does not match germline at one end; this may be a read error. V is TRBV6-1 and J is TRBJ2-1, with TRBD2 matching over 15 bases. The CDR3 loop spans 14 amino acids. Germline V lookup: CDR1 MNHNS, CDR2 SASEGT. CDR3 nucleotides: TGCGGCGCCGGGACTAGCGGGAGGTGGAATGAGCAGTTCTTC. Translating gives CGAGTSGRWNEQFF.

The rearrangement joins TRBV19 to TRBJ1-1; D is possibly TRBD1 (6 bases). CDR1 is LNHDA, CDR2 SQIVND, per germline (reference sequence). The CDR3 runs to 14 residues. V lost 7 bases and J lost 1, with 13 bases in between. The CDR3 DNA reads as TGTGCCAGTACCCGAGGGGACACGAACACTGAAGCTTTCTTT. Its protein is CASTRGDTNTEAFF.

The chain links TRBV5-5 to TRBJ2-7; D is undetermined. With 4 bases removed from V and 3 bases from J, the gap between germline ends came to 20 bases. The CDR3 runs 16 residues. CDR1 SGHKS and CDR2 YYEKEE come from the germline V gene (reference sequence). The CDR3, as DNA: TGTGCCAGCAGCCCAAACGGGCCAGGAGCCTTCTACGAGCAGTACTTC. This gives the protein CASSPNGPGAFYEQYF.

The V call is TRBV5-1, the J call TRBJ1-1; TRBD1 agrees at 11 bases. Germline lookup yields CDR1 SGHRS and CDR2 YFSETQ. V lost 2 bases and J lost 4; bases outside the gene matches: 4. The CDR3 contains 15 residues. The CDR3 nucleotides are TGCGCCAGCAGCTTCGCGGGACAGGGGGGCACTGAAGCTTTCTTT. Translation gives CASSFAGQGGTEAFF.

The chain employs TRBV2 and TRBJ2-1; 9 bases match TRBD2. Germline V gene data show CDR1 as SNHLY and CDR2 as FYNNEI. This CDR3 spans 15 amino acids. The trim removed 0 bases at V and 10 bases at J, leaving 7 bases unmatched. CDR3 region: CASSEALSSGVEQFF. The CDR3 DNA sequence: TGTGCCAGCAGTGAAGCTTTGTCTAGCGGGGTCGAGCAGTTCTTC.

About this clone itself: One junction end disagrees with the germline gene, perhaps due to a read error. CDR3 loop: CVSSSPSGSPGNIQYF. The CDR3 DNA reads as TGTGTCAGCAGTTCTCCCTCGGGTAGCCCTGGAAACATTCAGTACTTC. The chain employs TRBV28 and TRBJ2-4; D remains ambiguous. Looked up from germline, CDR1 is MDHEN and CDR2 is SYDVKM. The CDR3 sequence is 16 residues long.

The chain recombines TRBV18 with TRBJ1-1; D perhaps matches TRBD1 (5 bases). Germline CDR1 reads KGHSH; CDR2 reads LQKENI. This CDR3 contains 16 residues. Deletions cut 1 base from V and 0 bases from J, with 12 bases between. The CDR3 loop reads CASSPLTGGMNTEAFF. CDR3 nucleotides: TGTGCCAGCTCACCACTAACAGGCGGTATGAACACTGAAGCTTTCTTT.

The gene calls are TRBV12-5 and TRBJ1-3; unclear D gene. V was pared by 4 bases and J by 2 bases, with 0 bases between. The CDR3 is 11 residues long. The V gene's germline CDR1 is LGHNT and CDR2 FRNRAP. The CDR3 bases are TGTGCTAGTGGTTCTGGAAACACCATATATTTT. Encoded protein: CASGSGNTIYF.

The chain links TRBV30 to TRBJ1-2; TRBD1 might be the D (6 bases). The CDR3 has 15 amino acids. Deletions cut 7 bases from V and 6 bases from J, with 24 bases between. Germline assignment: CDR1 GTSNPN and CDR2 SVGIG (reference sequence). The CDR3 coding sequence is TGTGCCTCGTACAGGGAGGGCCGGACCCGGGATGGCTACACCTTC. This codes for CASYREGRTRDGYTF. Drawing the rest from reference TRBV30 and TRBJ1-2, the complete variable domain is SQTIHQWPATLVQPVGSPLSLECTVEGTSNPNLYWYRQAAGRGLQLLFYSVGIGQISSEVPQNLSASRPQDRQFILSSKKLLLSDSGFYLCASYREGRTRDGYTFGSGTRLTVV.

The V and J genes are TRBV5-4 and TRBJ2-1; 9 bases match TRBD1. J was trimmed by 0 bases and V by 3 bases; bases with no gene match: 4. The CDR3 is made up of 16 amino acids. CDR1 and CDR2 (germline): SGHNT, YYREEE (reference sequence). The CDR3 nucleotides read TGTGCCAGCAGCTCCGGACAGGGGAGCTCCTACAATGAGCAGTTCTTC. Its translation is CASSSGQGSSYNEQFF. The complete variable domain, with remaining parts taken from reference TRBV5-4 and TRBJ2-1, reads ETGVTQSPTHLIKTRGQQVTLRCSSQSGHNTVSWYQQALGQGPQFIFQYYREEENGRGNFPPRFSGLQFPNYSSELNVNALELDDSALYLCASSSGQGSSYNEQFFGPGTRLTVL.

This chain's CDR3 is CASSPRGRGDTGELFF. The CDR3 DNA reads TGTGCCAGCAGTCCCAGGGGGCGAGGCGACACCGGGGAGCTGTTTTTT. The J gene is TRBJ2-2, the V gene TRBV27; 8 bases line up with TRBD1. This CDR3 region has 16 residues. The J segment lost 3 bases and the V segment lost 5 bases, leaving 8 bases of the junction unmatched. CDR1 and CDR2 from the germline V gene are MNHEY and SMNVEV (reference sequence).

DNA for the CDR3: TGTGCCAGCAGCTCCGACAGGGGCGAGCAGTTCTTC. It codes for CASSSDRGEQFF. J is TRBJ2-1 and V is TRBV13, with 8 bases fitting TRBD1. This CDR3 is 12 amino acids long. Germline assignment: CDR1 PRHDT and CDR2 FYEKMQ (reference sequence). V lost 4 bases, J lost 10 bases, and 3 bases stayed unmatched.

The genes are TRBV5-8 and TRBJ1-1; D possibly corresponds to TRBD1 (6 bases). The CDR3 length is 15 residues. V was clipped by 1 base and J by 0 bases, with 10 bases between them. Germline CDR1 reads SGHTS; CDR2 reads YDEGEE. The CDR3 DNA follows: TGTGCCAGCAGCTTGAGGACAGTAATGAACACTGAAGCTTTCTTT. Its protein is CASSLRTVMNTEAFF.

The J gene is TRBJ1-2, the V gene TRBV28; tentatively, D is TRBD1 (5 bases). The CDR3 extends over 18 amino acids. The V end was cut by 3 bases, the J end by 8 bases, with 28 bases between. CDR1 is MDHEN and CDR2 is SYDVKM in the germline V gene. In DNA, the CDR3 is TGTGCCAGCAGTTTTGTATCGGGACGGCCCTTATATGGGAGAGGCTACACCTTC. It translates to CASSFVSGRPLYGRGYTF.

This chain links TRBV4-1 with TRBJ2-3, with unresolved D. CDR3 length: 17 residues. Per the germline V gene, CDR1 is MGHRA and CDR2 is YSYEKL. V was clipped by 0 bases and J by 3 bases, with 16 bases between them. The CDR3 DNA reads as TGCGCCAGCAGCCAAGATGAATCCCCCCCAAGGACAGATACGCAGTATTTT. Its protein is CASSQDESPPRTDTQYF.

The chain carries TRBV28 and TRBJ2-1; weak D call: TRBD1 (6 bases). V lost 6 bases to trimming and J lost 4 bases, with 16 bases between them. Germline-derived CDR1 and CDR2 are MDHEN and SYDVKM. The CDR3 has 15 amino acids. The CDR3: CASSFTGFPYNEQFF. CDR3 in DNA: TGTGCCAGCAGCTTTACAGGGTTTCCTTACAATGAGCAGTTCTTC. Complete variable domain (other parts from reference TRBV28 and TRBJ2-1): DVKVTQSSRYLVKRTGEKVFLECVQDMDHENMFWYRQDPGLGLRLIYFSYDVKMKEKGDIPEGYSVSREKKERFSLILESASTNQTSMYLCASSFTGFPYNEQFFGPGTRLTVL.

This sequence joins TRBV7-8 and TRBJ2-2, with D perhaps given as TRBD1 or TRBD2 (5 bases each). Germline CDR1 reads SGHVS; CDR2 reads FQNEAQ. Trimming cost V 6 bases and J 0 bases, with 11 bases left between them. This CDR3 contains 15 residues. CDR3 in amino acids: CASSERGANTGELFF. The CDR3 region has the DNA TGTGCCAGCAGTGAACGGGGCGCGAACACCGGGGAGCTGTTTTTT.

This rearrangement joins TRBV5-1 to TRBJ2-6; TRBD1 might be the D (5 bases). Trimming removed 2 bases at V and 2 bases at J, with 11 bases between. The CDR3 covers 16 residues. CDR1 SGHRS and CDR2 YFSETQ come from the germline V gene. CDR3 in amino acids: CASSLPTGTGANVLTF. CDR3 DNA: TGCGCCAGCAGCTTACCAACAGGTACTGGGGCCAACGTCCTGACTTTC.

For this clone: The same CDR3 arises from other DNA sequences in this sample as well. The chain recombines TRBV5-1 with TRBJ2-5; a weak D match, TRBD1 (6 bases). CDR3 length: 14 residues. In germline, CDR1 is SGHRS, CDR2 YFSETQ. Trimming pared 2 bases from V and 2 bases from J, leaving 10 bases between. CDR3 sequence (DNA): TGCGCCAGCAGCTTAAGTAGGGGGCAAGAGACCCAGTACTTC. This translates into CASSLSRGQETQYF.

The V call is TRBV6-1, the J call TRBJ1-5; perhaps TRBD1 as D (6 bases). Between the trimmed V and J ends, which lost 5 bases and 6 bases, there was a span of 14 bases. Germline loops: CDR1 MNHNS, CDR2 SASEGT. The CDR3 runs 14 residues. The CDR3 region is CASSSRQEVQPQHF. The CDR3 DNA reads as TGTGCCAGCAGTAGTCGACAGGAGGTTCAGCCCCAGCATTTT.

J is TRBJ2-1 and V is TRBV28; 10 positions agree with TRBD1. The V and J ends lost 6 bases and 10 bases, in that order; junction bases with no gene match: 9. Looked up from germline, CDR1 is MDHEN and CDR2 is SYDVKM. The CDR3 is made up of 14 amino acids. The CDR3 coding sequence is TGTGCCAGCAGCCCGGGACAGGGGAGAAGGGAGCAGTTCTTC. Amino acids: CASSPGQGRREQFF.